Listed below are T cell receptor beta chains from one sample, sequenced in a study of shared clonotypes between healthy human individuals. Assay used: immunoSEQ multiplex PCR; TCRdb lists only in-frame clones, some missing. The table shows millions of clones, with around nine tenths occurring only once. The sample comprised naive CD4+ T cells sorted from blood. These TCRs come from a man between 18 and 29 years old in good health. Each CDR3 is given with its conserved first and last residue. A D gene is named only where the DNA matches it firmly. The listing skips clone size in some rows; elsewhere it reads once, few, many or a size class.

V gene	D gene	J gene	clone size	CDR3 DNA	CDR3 protein
TRBV5-6	.	TRBJ2-4	.	TGTGCCAGCAGCCCAGGTGGAAACATTCAGTACTTC	CASSPGGNIQYF
TRBV2	.	TRBJ2-7	.	TGTGCCAGCAGTGAAAGAAGCGAGCAGTACTTC	CASSERSEQYF
TRBV25-1	.	TRBJ2-1	.	TGTGCCAGCAGAACAGGGACCTACAATGAGCAGTTCTTC	CASRTGTYNEQFF
TRBV6-5	TRBD1	TRBJ2-7	.	TGTGCCAGCAGTTACGGGACAGGGAAACGCTACGAGCAGTACTTC	CASSYGTGKRYEQYF
TRBV5-5	.	TRBJ1-2	.	TGTGCCAGCAGCACGGACAGCCACTATGGCTACACCTTC	CASSTDSHYGYTF
TRBV4-1	.	TRBJ2-5	.	TGCGCCAGCAGCCAAGCGGGGAAACTCCAAGAGACCCAGTACTTC	CASSQAGKLQETQYF
TRBV5-1	.	TRBJ1-1	.	TGCGCCAGCAGCGGGTTGGGGCTGAACACTGAAGCTTTCTTT	CASSGLGLNTEAFF
TRBV2	.	TRBJ1-2	once	TGTGCCAGCAGTGGAGGATGGAACTATGGCTACACCTTC	CASSGGWNYGYTF
TRBV11-2	.	TRBJ2-1	.	TGTGCCAGCAGGACCCCCACCTACAATGAGCAGTTCTTC	CASRTPTYNEQFF
TRBV6-5	.	TRBJ1-2	once	TGTGCCAGCAGTTACTCGATTGGGGTAGGCCACTACACCTTC	CASSYSIGVGHYTF
TRBV7-2	TRBD1	TRBJ1-3	once	TGTGCCAGCAGGAGCGGGACAGGTGGAAACACCATATATTTT	CASRSGTGGNTIYF
TRBV5-5	.	TRBJ2-7	.	TGTGCCAGCAGCCCAGGCTCTCCACATACCTACGAGCAGTACTTC	CASSPGSPHTYEQYF
TRBV7-2	TRBD1	TRBJ1-3	.	TGTGCCAGCAGCTTAGTAGGGACAGGGGGCCACTCTGGAAACACCATATATTTT	CASSLVGTGGHSGNTIYF
TRBV6-1	.	TRBJ1-1	.	TGTGCCAGCAGGCCCGGATTGGGCACTGAAGCTTTCTTT	CASRPGLGTEAFF
TRBV6-1	.	TRBJ1-1	.	TGTGCCAGCAGCCTACAGGGCCTGATGAACACTGAAGCTTTCTTT	CASSLQGLMNTEAFF
TRBV5-6	TRBD1	TRBJ2-7	once	TGTGCCAGCAGCTACGGGACAGGGGCCTACGAGCAGTACTTC	CASSYGTGAYEQYF
TRBV7-6	.	TRBJ2-7	.	TGTGCCAGCAGCGGGAGGGGGAAGTACGAGCAGTACTTC	CASSGRGKYEQYF
TRBV10-3	.	TRBJ1-4	.	TGTGCCATCAGTGAGGGGGAGGGGATGCGTGAAAAACTGTTTTTT	CAISEGEGMREKLFF
TRBV27	.	TRBJ1-3	.	TGTGCCAGTCGGGACACCTCTGGAAACACCATATATTTT	CASRDTSGNTIYF
TRBV18	.	TRBJ1-1	.	TGTGCCAGCTCACCAAGAATGAACACTGAAGCTTTCTTT	CASSPRMNTEAFF
TRBV9	.	TRBJ2-3	.	TGTGCCAGCAGCACAGGAAGGGTTTTT	CASSTGRVF
TRBV7-2	.	TRBJ2-7	.	TGTGCCAGCAGCCCCGGGACTGGTGCCTACGAGCAGTACTTC	CASSPGTGAYEQYF
TRBV4-3	.	TRBJ1-5	.	TGCGCCAGCAGCCAAGAGGAGGGCAATCAGCCCCAGCATTTT	CASSQEEGNQPQHF
TRBV11-2	TRBD1	TRBJ2-7	.	TGTGCCAGCAGCTTTGAAGGACAGGGGCGGCTGTACGAGCAGTACTTC	CASSFEGQGRLYEQYF
TRBV6-6	TRBD1	TRBJ2-5	once	TGTGCCAGCCAACAAAGGCGGGACAGGGGACAAGAGACCCAGTACTTC	CASQQRRDRGQETQYF
TRBV5-4	TRBD1	TRBJ1-3	.	TGTGCCAGCAGCCTAACCGGGACAGGGGGAAACACCATATATTTT	CASSLTGTGGNTIYF
TRBV30	TRBD2	TRBJ2-5	.	TGTGCCTGGAGTGTACATACGGGGTTATCTTGGCGGGGGCAAGAGACCCAGTACTTC	CAWSVHTGLSWRGQETQYF
TRBV18	.	TRBJ1-1	.	TGTGCCAGCTCACCCGCCGGGGGGAAGGCGAACACTGAAGCTTTCTTT	CASSPAGGKANTEAFF
TRBV10-3	TRBD2	TRBJ2-5	.	TGTGCCATCAGTCCGGGAATAGCGGGGGGGCAAGAGACCCAGTACTTC	CAISPGIAGGQETQYF
TRBV5-1	.	TRBJ2-7	once	TGCGCCAGCAGTTCGGGGGGCCACGAGCAGTACTTC	CASSSGGHEQYF
TRBV6-1	TRBD2	TRBJ2-5	.	TGTGCCAGCAGTGAAGCGCTGGCAGGGACTAAAGAGACCCAGTACTTC	CASSEALAGTKETQYF
TRBV28	.	TRBJ2-7	.	TGTGCCAGCAGTTTAGGGGAGCGGGCTAGCTCCTACGAGCAGTACTTC	CASSLGERASSYEQYF
TRBV4-2	TRBD2	TRBJ2-3	once	TGTGCCAGCAGCCAAGAACTACTAGCGGGAGGTGCAGATACGCAGTATTTT	CASSQELLAGGADTQYF
TRBV5-1	.	TRBJ1-6	.	TGCGCCAGCAGCTTGGTAGGCTGGGCAGATAATAATTCACCCCTCCACTTT	CASSLVGWADNNSPLHF
TRBV4-1	TRBD2	TRBJ2-3	.	TGCGCCAGCAGCCAGGCGGGGACTAGCGGTGATACGCAGTATTTT	CASSQAGTSGDTQYF
TRBV7-2	TRBD2	TRBJ2-7	once	TGTGCCAGCAGCCCTAGAGCGGGGGTCTCCTACGAGCAGTACTTC	CASSPRAGVSYEQYF
TRBV18	.	TRBJ1-1	.	TGTGCCAGCAGGCGAGGGGAGAACACTGAAGCTTTCTTT	CASRRGENTEAFF
TRBV5-1	.	TRBJ2-7	.	TGCGCCAGCAGCTTAGAACGGGGGTTCAACGAGCAGTACTTC	CASSLERGFNEQYF
TRBV4-1	.	TRBJ1-1	.	TGCGCCAGCAGCCAAGAGGGAGGGGGGACTGAAGCTTTCTTT	CASSQEGGGTEAFF
TRBV6-1	.	TRBJ1-5	.	TGTGCCAGCAGTGAGAACAGGATGACCAATCAGCCCCAGCATTTT	CASSENRMTNQPQHF
TRBV27	.	TRBJ2-1	.	TGTGCCAGCAGTTTTTACGGGGGCGGCTACAATGAGCAGTTCTTC	CASSFYGGGYNEQFF
TRBV7-2	.	TRBJ1-5	.	TGTGCCAGCAGCTTCCCCCCGCGGCCCCAGCATTTT	CASSFPPRPQHF
TRBV5-5	TRBD1	TRBJ2-4	.	TGTGCCAGCAGCGCGGGACAGGGGGCCAAAAACATTCAGTACTTC	CASSAGQGAKNIQYF
TRBV5-1	.	TRBJ2-1	.	TGCGCCAGCAGCTTGGACGGGGCTACGAGCAATGAGCAGTTCTTC	CASSLDGATSNEQFF
TRBV5-4	TRBD2	TRBJ2-4	.	TGTGCCAGCAGGGGGACTAGCGGGGGGCTAGCCAAAAACATTCAGTACTTC	CASRGTSGGLAKNIQYF
TRBV7-9	TRBD2	TRBJ2-4	.	TGTGCCAGCAGCCACTCGGGGGGGAACATTCAGTACTTC	CASSHSGGNIQYF
TRBV5-1	TRBD2	TRBJ2-7	.	TGCGCCAGCAGCCGGGGGACTAGCGGAGTGTACGAGCAGTACTTC	CASSRGTSGVYEQYF
TRBV2	TRBD1	TRBJ1-1	.	TGTGCCAGCAGGGGACAGCCTAACACTGAAGCTTTCTTT	CASRGQPNTEAFF
TRBV18	.	TRBJ2-5	.	TGTGCCAGCTCATCCCTGGGGGAGACCCAGTACTTC	CASSSLGETQYF
TRBV11-2	.	TRBJ1-2	.	TGTGCCAGCAGCTTAGAGGGGACGGGGCACTATGGCTACACCTTC	CASSLEGTGHYGYTF
TRBV18	.	TRBJ2-7	.	TGTGCCAGCTCACCAGACGGCGGGACCTACGAGCAGTACTTC	CASSPDGGTYEQYF